This T cell receptor beta chain was profiled in a study of T cell clonotyping in hematopoietic cell transplantation. General study findings and limits: Cells were unsorted, so CD4 and CD8 contributions were not separated.

The CDR3 runs to 15 residues. J lost 5 bases, V lost 0 bases, and 4 bases had no gene match. Germline V gene sequence: CDR1 SEHNR, CDR2 FQNEAQ (reference sequence). TCRdb's table, derived via immunoSEQ multiplex PCR, lists solely in-frame clones and lacks some. In the table there are 30,000 to 45,000 clones, over 75% of which are singletons. Turning to this clone: Its antigen is as yet unknown.

The chain recombines TRBV7-9 with TRBJ2-5, with 9 bases that match TRBD2. The sequenced sample consisted of peripheral blood mononuclear cells. The receptor's source is a woman between 35 and 50 years old in good health. Some clones in this sample may be carry-over from other donors' samples. DNA of the CDR3: TGTGCCAGCAGCTTAGCTAGCGGGAGTTGGGAGACCCAGTACTTC. It is translated as CASSLASGSWETQYF.